This entry lists 23 T cell receptor beta chains sequenced from one sample in a study of cytomegalovirus exposure and HLA in healthy donors. The primer mix had 60 Vbeta and 13 Jbeta primers. The method was immunoSEQ multiplex PCR; TCRdb's version includes in-frame clones alone and lacks a portion of them. The sample yields roughly 150,000 clones, approximately 71% seen once. The source material was PBMCs. The receptors shown here come from a man between 18 and 29 years old in good health and CMV-seropositive.

V gene TRBV27 combines with J gene TRBJ2-7; tentative D call: TRBD2 (5 bases). The V and J ends lost 6 bases and 4 bases respectively, with 19 bases between them. The germline V gene has CDR1 MNHEY and CDR2 SMNVEV (reference sequence). The CDR3 sequence is 15 residues long. DNA of the CDR3: TGTGCCAGCAGGGCGGTGAGAACTAGTGGGTACGAGCAGTACTTC. Protein product: CASRAVRTSGYEQYF.

The chain is built from TRBV7-6 and TRBJ1-5; D gene unclear. Germline lookup yields CDR1 SGHVS and CDR2 FNYEAQ. This CDR3 is built from 13 residues. V was trimmed by 5 bases and J by 6 bases, leaving 11 bases between them. The CDR3 loop is CASSPSRGQPQHF. The CDR3 DNA reads as TGTGCCAGCAGCCCCAGCAGAGGTCAGCCCCAGCATTTT.

The chain links TRBV10-2 to TRBJ1-2; unclear D gene. V lost 2 bases, J lost 3 bases, and 7 bases lay in between. The CDR3 is 13 amino acids. Germline V gives CDR1 WSHSY, CDR2 SAAADI. CDR3 amino acids: CASSEASYYGYTF. CDR3 nucleotides: TGCGCCAGCAGTGAGGCGTCATACTATGGCTACACCTTC.

The chain links TRBV5-1 to TRBJ2-2, with TRBD2 matching 14 bases. V gave up 3 bases and J gave up 6 bases; unmatched junction bases: 4. CDR1 SGHRS and CDR2 YFSETQ come from the germline V gene. The CDR3 length is 16 residues. In DNA, the CDR3 is TGCGCCAGCAGCTCGGGACTAGCGGGAGATGCCGGGGAGCTGTTTTTT. As protein: CASSSGLAGDAGELFF. Full variable domain (missing parts from reference TRBV5-1 and TRBJ2-2): KAGVTQTPRYLIKTRGQQVTLSCSPISGHRSVSWYQQTPGQGLQFLFEYFSETQRNKGNFPGRFSGRQFSNSRSEMNVSTLELGDSALYLCASSSGLAGDAGELFFGEGSRLTVL.

The J gene is TRBJ2-7, the V gene TRBV6-5, with TRBD2 as a possible D gene (5 bases). The ends were cut back, 4 bases at V and 2 bases at J, with 6 bases in the middle. This CDR3 region has 12 residues. Germline loops: CDR1 MNHEY, CDR2 SVGAGI. The CDR3 loop is CASSSGTYEQYF. CDR3 DNA: TGTGCCAGCAGTTCCGGGACCTACGAGCAGTACTTC.

J is TRBJ1-3 and V is TRBV7-8; maybe TRBD1 (5 bases). The ends were cut back, 5 bases at V and 0 bases at J, with 8 bases in the middle. CDR1 and CDR2 (germline): SGHVS, FQNEAQ. The length of the CDR3 is 14 residues. The CDR3 nucleotides read TGTGCCAGCAGCCTTGACAGCTCTGGAAACACCATATATTTT. Translation gives CASSLDSSGNTIYF.

The chain combines TRBV7-8 with TRBJ2-5; 9 nucleotides match TRBD2. The DNA matches TRBJ2-7 better at its end, which makes the J call doubtful. The germline CDR1 and CDR2 sequences are SGHVS and FQNEAQ. The CDR3 is 17 amino acids. CDR3 sequence (DNA): TGTGCCAGCAGCTCGACTACAAGCGGGAGGTTCTCCTACGAGCAGTACTTC. This codes for CASSSTTSGRFSYEQYF.

The chain is built from TRBV13 and TRBJ2-5; D is unresolved. The J call may not be correct, given that the DNA end is closer to TRBJ2-7. This CDR3 is 16 amino acids long. CDR1 is PRHDT and CDR2 is FYEKMQ in the germline V gene (reference sequence). In DNA form, the CDR3 reads TGTGCCAGCAGCTTAGGTGGGCAGCTCTTCTCCTACGAGCAGTACTTC. Protein product: CASSLGGQLFSYEQYF.

The chain carries TRBV5-6 and TRBJ2-7; the match to TRBD1 covers 7 bases. Trimming removed 7 bases from V and 2 bases from J; junction bases left unmatched: 9. Germline CDR1 SGHDT, CDR2 YYEEEE. CDR3 length equals 14 residues. CDR3 region: CASGSLGTAYEQYF. The DNA for the CDR3 is TGTGCCAGCGGCTCCCTGGGGACAGCCTACGAGCAGTACTTC.

This clone came up a few times. V and J are TRBV27 and TRBJ1-1, with no clear D. Trimming removed 3 bases at V and 0 bases at J, with 5 bases between. The germline CDR1 and CDR2 sequences are MNHEY and SMNVEV (reference sequence). The CDR3 spans 13 residues. This CDR3 reads CASSLAMNTEAFF. The CDR3 DNA reads as TGTGCCAGCAGTTTGGCCATGAACACTGAAGCTTTCTTT.

The rearrangement joins TRBV11-2 to TRBJ2-1; tentative D call: TRBD1 (5 bases). Trimming shortened V by 6 bases and J by 4 bases, and 19 bases separated the two germline ends. This CDR3 has 16 amino acids. Germline V CDR1 and CDR2: SGHAT, FQNNGV. In DNA form, the CDR3 reads TGTGCCAGCAGTCCCAGGGTCGGCTCCTTATACAATGAGCAGTTCTTC. This sequence encodes CASSPRVGSLYNEQFF.

CDR3 in amino acids: CASRPREGSREQYF. Written as DNA, the CDR3 is TGTGCCAGCAGACCACGGGAGGGTTCCCGCGAGCAGTACTTC. V gene TRBV2 combines with J gene TRBJ2-7; 8 bases agree with TRBD2. J was trimmed by 6 bases and V by 6 bases; bases with no gene match: 10. The CDR3 is 14 residues long. CDR1 and CDR2 from the germline V gene are SNHLY and FYNNEI. Together with reference TRBV2 and TRBJ2-7, the CDR3 gives the full variable domain: EPEVTQTPSHQVTQMGQEVILRCVPISNHLYFYWYRQILGQKVEFLVSFYNNEISEKSEIFDDQFSVERPDGSNFTLKIRSTKLEDSAMYFCASRPREGSREQYFGPGTRLTVT.

The chain recombines TRBV18 with TRBJ1-5; 8 bases are a match to TRBD1. Losses at the gene ends were 3 bases for V and 7 bases for J; bases not matched to a gene: 8. CDR1 and CDR2 from the germline V gene are KGHSH and LQKENI. This CDR3 has 15 residues. The CDR3 sequence is CASSPSSDRAQPQHF. Written as DNA, the CDR3 is TGTGCCAGCTCACCCAGTTCGGACAGGGCACAGCCCCAGCATTTT.

A few counts support this clone. V usage is TRBV7-3 and J usage is TRBJ2-1; 7 bases align to TRBD2. J gave up 7 bases and V 4 bases, and 7 bases lay outside the gene matches. Per germline, CDR1 SGHTA and CDR2 FQGTGA. The CDR3 consists of 14 residues. Written as DNA, the CDR3 is TGTGCCAGCAGCTCCCCGGGACTATCGAATGAGCAGTTCTTC. This translates into CASSSPGLSNEQFF. Filled out from reference TRBV7-3 and TRBJ2-1, the complete variable domain reads GAGVSQTPSNKVTEKGKYVELRCDPISGHTALYWYRQSLGQGPEFLIYFQGTGAADDSGLPNDRFFAVRPEGSVSTLKIQRTERGDSAVYLCASSSPGLSNEQFFGPGTRLTVL.

The chain joins TRBV2 to TRBJ2-7, with 7 bases identical to TRBD1. J gave up 5 bases and V 10 bases, and 11 bases lay outside the gene matches. The CDR3 covers 13 residues. The germline gives CDR1 SNHLY, CDR2 FYNNEI. CDR3 amino acids: CAKETGKSNEQYF. DNA for the CDR3: TGTGCCAAAGAGACAGGGAAATCCAACGAGCAGTACTTC.

V and J are TRBV2 and TRBJ1-2; TRBD1 matches 8 bases. Looked up from germline, CDR1 is SNHLY and CDR2 is FYNNEI. After removal of 3 bases from V and 5 bases from J, the junction contained 8 bases not matched to a gene. This CDR3 is built from 15 residues. The CDR3 DNA is TGTGCCAGCAGTGAGATAACAGGGGGAAGGTATGGCTACACCTTC. Translated, it gives CASSEITGGRYGYTF.

This sequence joins TRBV5-8 and TRBJ2-3, with 7 positions matching TRBD2. Germline assignment: CDR1 SGHTS and CDR2 YDEGEE. The CDR3 loop spans 14 amino acids. V gave up 4 bases and J gave up 0 bases; unmatched junction bases: 2. The CDR3 protein is CASSRTRSTDTQYF. The CDR3 nucleotides read TGTGCCAGCAGCCGGACTAGAAGCACAGATACGCAGTATTTT.

The CDR3 coding sequence is TGCGCCAGCAGCGCAACCGCTACTAGCACAGATACGCAGTATTTT. Encoded protein: CASSATATSTDTQYF. The V gene is TRBV5-1, the J gene TRBJ2-3; D not resolved. Germline-derived CDR1 and CDR2 are SGHRS and YFSETQ. V was clipped by 4 bases and J by 0 bases, with 12 bases between them. This CDR3 is built from 15 residues. Filled out from reference TRBV5-1 and TRBJ2-3, the complete variable domain reads KAGVTQTPRYLIKTRGQQVTLSCSPISGHRSVSWYQQTPGQGLQFLFEYFSETQRNKGNFPGRFSGRQFSNSRSEMNVSTLELGDSALYLCASSATATSTDTQYFGPGTRLTVL.

The rearrangement links TRBV30 to TRBJ1-1; 8 nucleotides agree with TRBD1. The ends lost 7 bases at V and 0 bases at J; junction bases unmatched: 1. The CDR3 length is 12 residues. From germline, CDR1 is GTSNPN and CDR2 SVGIG (reference sequence). The CDR3 DNA follows: TGTGCCTCAGGGGGCCTGAACACTGAAGCTTTCTTT. Protein: CASGGLNTEAFF.

In this sample, this clone turned up a few times. The rearrangement links TRBV5-5 to TRBJ1-1; a possible D gene is TRBD1 (5 bases). CDR1 and CDR2 from the germline V gene are SGHKS and YYEKEE (reference sequence). CDR3 size: 14 residues. The V end was cut by 4 bases, the J end by 2 bases, with 12 bases between. CDR3 amino acids: CASSSLGPNTEAFF. Here the CDR3 DNA reads TGTGCCAGCAGCAGCTTGGGGCCTAACACTGAAGCTTTCTTT.

The V gene is TRBV9, the J gene TRBJ2-5, with D perhaps TRBD1 (6 bases). Trimming removed 5 bases from V and 4 bases from J, with 15 bases in between. Germline V gives CDR1 SGDLS, CDR2 YYNGEE. The CDR3 is 14 residues long. CDR3 DNA sequence: TGTGCCAGCAGTCCAGGGGACGGGATAGAGACCCAGTACTTC. This codes for CASSPGDGIETQYF. Based on the CDR3 plus reference TRBV9 and TRBJ2-5, the full variable domain is DSGVTQTPKHLITATGQRVTLRCSPRSGDLSVYWYQQSLDQGLQFLIQYYNGEERAKGNILERFSAQQFPDLHSELNLSSLELGDSALYFCASSPGDGIETQYFGPGTRLLVL.

This chain joins TRBV10-3 and TRBJ2-7; 9 positions match TRBD1. CDR1 is ENHRY and CDR2 is SYGVKD in the germline V gene. The ends lost 6 bases at V and 1 base at J; junction bases unmatched: 4. CDR3 length equals 14 residues. The CDR3 protein is CAIRGQGPSYEQYF. CDR3 in DNA: TGTGCCATCAGGGGACAGGGACCGTCCTACGAGCAGTACTTC.

V gene TRBV6-1 combines with J gene TRBJ2-1, with a possible D match to TRBD2 (6 bases). Germline assignment: CDR1 MNHNS and CDR2 SASEGT. The CDR3 totals 15 residues. The CDR3 region has the DNA TGTGTCTCCCCCCGGGACGGGGGTTACTACAATGAGCAGTTCTTC. Amino acid sequence: CVSPRDGGYYNEQFF.